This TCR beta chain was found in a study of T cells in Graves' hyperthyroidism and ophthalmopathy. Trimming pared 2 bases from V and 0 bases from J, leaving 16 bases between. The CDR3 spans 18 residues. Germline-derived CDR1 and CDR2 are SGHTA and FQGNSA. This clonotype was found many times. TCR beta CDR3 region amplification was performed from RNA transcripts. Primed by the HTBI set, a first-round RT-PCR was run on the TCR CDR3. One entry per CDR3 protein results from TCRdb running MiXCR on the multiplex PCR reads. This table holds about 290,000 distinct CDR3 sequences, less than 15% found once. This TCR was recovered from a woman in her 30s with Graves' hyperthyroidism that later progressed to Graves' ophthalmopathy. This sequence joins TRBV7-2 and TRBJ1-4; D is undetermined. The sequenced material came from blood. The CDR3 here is CASSLNYAGFATNEKLFF. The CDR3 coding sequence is TGTGCCAGCAGCTTAAATTACGCAGGCTTTGCAACTAATGAAAAACTGTTTTTT. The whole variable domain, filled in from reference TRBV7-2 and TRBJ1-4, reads GAGVSQSPSNKVTEKGKDVELRCDPISGHTALYWYRQSLGQGLEFLIYFQGNSAPDKSGLPSDRFSAERTGGSVSTLTIQRTQQEDSAVYLCASSLNYAGFATNEKLFFGSGTQLSVL.